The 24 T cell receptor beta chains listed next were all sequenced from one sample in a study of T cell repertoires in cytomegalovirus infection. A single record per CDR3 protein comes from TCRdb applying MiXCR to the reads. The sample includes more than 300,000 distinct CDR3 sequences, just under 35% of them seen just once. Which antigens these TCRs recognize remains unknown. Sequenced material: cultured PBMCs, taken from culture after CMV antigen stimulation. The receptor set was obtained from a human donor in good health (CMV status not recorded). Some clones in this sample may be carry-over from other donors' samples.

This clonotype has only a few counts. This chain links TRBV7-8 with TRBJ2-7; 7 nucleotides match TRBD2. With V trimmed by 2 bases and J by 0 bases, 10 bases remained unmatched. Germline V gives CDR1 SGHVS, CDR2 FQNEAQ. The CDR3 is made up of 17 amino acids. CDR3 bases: TGTGCCAGCAGCTTAACATTTCCTAGCGGCCTCTCCTACGAGCAGTACTTC. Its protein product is CASSLTFPSGLSYEQYF.

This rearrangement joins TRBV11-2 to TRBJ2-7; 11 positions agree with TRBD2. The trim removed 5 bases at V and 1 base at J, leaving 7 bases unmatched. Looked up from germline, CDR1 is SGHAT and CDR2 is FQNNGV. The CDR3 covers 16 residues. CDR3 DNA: TGTGCCAGCAGCGAATGGGGGACTAGCGGATCCTACGAGCAGTACTTC. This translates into CASSEWGTSGSYEQYF.

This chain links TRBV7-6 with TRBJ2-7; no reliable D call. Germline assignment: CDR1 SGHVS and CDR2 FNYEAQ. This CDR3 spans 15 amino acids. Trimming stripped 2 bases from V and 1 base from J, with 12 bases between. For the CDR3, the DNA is TGTGCCAGCAGCTTACAGCCCAGGCGGTCCTACGAGCAGTACGTC. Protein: CASSLQPRRSYEQYV.

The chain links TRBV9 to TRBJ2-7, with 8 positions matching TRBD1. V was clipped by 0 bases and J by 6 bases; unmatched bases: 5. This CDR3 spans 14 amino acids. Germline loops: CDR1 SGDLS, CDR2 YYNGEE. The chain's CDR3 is CASSVDPGGLEQYV. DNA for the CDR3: TGTGCCAGCAGCGTAGACCCAGGGGGCCTCGAGCAGTACGTC.

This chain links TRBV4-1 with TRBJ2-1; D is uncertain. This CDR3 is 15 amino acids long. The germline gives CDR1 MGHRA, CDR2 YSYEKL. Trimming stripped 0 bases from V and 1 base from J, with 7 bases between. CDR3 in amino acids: CASSQDLSSYNEQFF. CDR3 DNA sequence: TGCGCCAGCAGCCAAGATTTGTCTTCCTACAATGAGCAGTTCTTC.

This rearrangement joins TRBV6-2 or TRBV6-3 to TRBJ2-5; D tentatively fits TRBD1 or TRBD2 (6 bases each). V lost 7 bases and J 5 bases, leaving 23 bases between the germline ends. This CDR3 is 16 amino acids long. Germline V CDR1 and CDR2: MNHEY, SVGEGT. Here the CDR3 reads CASTKHGGRREETQYF. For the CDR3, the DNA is TGTGCCAGCACCAAGCATGGGGGGCGAAGGGAGGAGACCCAGTACTTC.

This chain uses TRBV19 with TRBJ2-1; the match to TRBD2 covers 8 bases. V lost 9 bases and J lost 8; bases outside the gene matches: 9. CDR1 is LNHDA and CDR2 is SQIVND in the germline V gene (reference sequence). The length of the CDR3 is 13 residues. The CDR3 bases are TGTGCCAGCTCGGGACTAGGGTACCATGAGCAGTTCTTC. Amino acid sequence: CASSGLGYHEQFF.

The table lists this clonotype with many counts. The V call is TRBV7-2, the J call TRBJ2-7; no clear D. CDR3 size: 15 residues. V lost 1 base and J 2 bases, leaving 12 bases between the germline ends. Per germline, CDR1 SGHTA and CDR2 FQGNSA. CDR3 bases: TGTGCCAGCAGCTTAGAGTTGGGAAGTACCTACGAGCAGTACTTC. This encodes CASSLELGSTYEQYF.

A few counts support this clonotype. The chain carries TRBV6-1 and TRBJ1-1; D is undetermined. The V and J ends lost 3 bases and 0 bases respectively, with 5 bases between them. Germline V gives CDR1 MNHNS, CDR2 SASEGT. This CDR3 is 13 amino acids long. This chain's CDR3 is CASSDRMNTEAFF. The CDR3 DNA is TGTGCCAGCAGTGACAGGATGAACACTGAAGCTTTCTTT.

CDR3 in DNA: TGCAGTGCTAATGAAATAGCCGCATGGAATGAGCAGTTCTTC. Translated, it gives CSANEIAAWNEQFF. The chain carries TRBV20-1 and TRBJ2-1; D is unresolved. Trimming took off 4 bases at V and 7 bases at J, with 17 bases between the two ends. The CDR3 spans 14 residues. Germline lookup yields CDR1 DFQATT and CDR2 SNEGSKA (reference sequence).

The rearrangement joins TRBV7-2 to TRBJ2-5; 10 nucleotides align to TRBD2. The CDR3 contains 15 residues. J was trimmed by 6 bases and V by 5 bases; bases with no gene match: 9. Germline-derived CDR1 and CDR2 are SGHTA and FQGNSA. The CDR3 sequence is CASSLGSGRPQTQYF. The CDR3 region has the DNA TGTGCCAGCAGCCTCGGTAGCGGGAGGCCCCAGACCCAGTACTTC.

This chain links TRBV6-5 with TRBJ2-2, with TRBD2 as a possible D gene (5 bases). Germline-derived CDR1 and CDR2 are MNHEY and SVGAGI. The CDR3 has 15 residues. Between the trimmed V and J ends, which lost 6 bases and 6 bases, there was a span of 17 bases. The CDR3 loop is CASSPTTLGAGELFF. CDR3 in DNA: TGTGCCAGCAGCCCGACTACATTGGGAGCCGGGGAGCTGTTTTTT.

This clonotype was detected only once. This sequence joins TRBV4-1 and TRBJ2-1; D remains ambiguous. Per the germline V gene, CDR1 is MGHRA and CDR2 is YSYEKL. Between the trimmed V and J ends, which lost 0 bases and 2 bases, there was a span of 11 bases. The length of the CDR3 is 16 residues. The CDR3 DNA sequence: TGCGCCAGCAGCCAAGATTCTCGCTTCCCCTACAATGAGCAGTTCTTC. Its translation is CASSQDSRFPYNEQFF.

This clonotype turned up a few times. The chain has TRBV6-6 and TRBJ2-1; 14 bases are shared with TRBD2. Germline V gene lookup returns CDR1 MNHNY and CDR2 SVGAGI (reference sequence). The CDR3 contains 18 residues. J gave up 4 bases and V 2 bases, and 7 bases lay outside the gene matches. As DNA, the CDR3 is TGTGCCAGCAGTTACGGGAGACTAGCGGGAGGGGGATACAATGAGCAGTTCTTC. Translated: CASSYGRLAGGGYNEQFF.

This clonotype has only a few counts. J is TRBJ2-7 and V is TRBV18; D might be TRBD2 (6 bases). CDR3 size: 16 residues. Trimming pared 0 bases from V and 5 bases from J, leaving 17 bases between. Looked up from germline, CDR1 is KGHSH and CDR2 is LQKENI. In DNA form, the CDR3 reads TGTGCCAGCTCACCACCGTCGGGAGCGGGCTCTGACGAGCAGTACTTC. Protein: CASSPPSGAGSDEQYF.

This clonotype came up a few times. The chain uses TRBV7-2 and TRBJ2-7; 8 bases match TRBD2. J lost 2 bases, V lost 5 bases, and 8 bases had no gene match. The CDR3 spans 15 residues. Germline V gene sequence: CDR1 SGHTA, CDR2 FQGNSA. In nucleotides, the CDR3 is TGTGCCAGCAGCCAGACAGCGGGAGAAACCTACGAGCAGTACTTC. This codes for CASSQTAGETYEQYF.

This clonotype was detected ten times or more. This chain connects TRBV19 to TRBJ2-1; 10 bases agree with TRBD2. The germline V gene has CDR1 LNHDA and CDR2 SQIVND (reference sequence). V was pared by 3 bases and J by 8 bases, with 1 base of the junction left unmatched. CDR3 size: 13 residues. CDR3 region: CASSMLAGDEQFF. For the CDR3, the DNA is TGTGCCAGTAGTATGCTAGCGGGAGATGAGCAGTTCTTC. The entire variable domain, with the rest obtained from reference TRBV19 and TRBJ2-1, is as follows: DGGITQSPKYLFRKEGQNVTLSCEQNLNHDAMYWYRQDPGQGLRLIYYSQIVNDFQKGDIAEGYSVSREKKESFPLTVTSAQKNPTAFYLCASSMLAGDEQFFGPGTRLTVL.

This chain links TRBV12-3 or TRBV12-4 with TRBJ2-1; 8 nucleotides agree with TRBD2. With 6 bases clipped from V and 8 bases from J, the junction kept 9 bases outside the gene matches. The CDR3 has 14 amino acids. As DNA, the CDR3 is TGTGCCAGCAGGGATAGCGGGAAACTCGATGAGCAGTTCTTC. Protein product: CASRDSGKLDEQFF.

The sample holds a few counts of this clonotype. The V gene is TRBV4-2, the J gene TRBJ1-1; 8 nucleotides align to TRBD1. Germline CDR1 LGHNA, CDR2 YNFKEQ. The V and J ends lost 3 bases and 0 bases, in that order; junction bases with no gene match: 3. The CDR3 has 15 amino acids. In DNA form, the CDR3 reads TGTGCCAGCAGCCAGCGGACAGGGCTGAACACTGAAGCTTTCTTT. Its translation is CASSQRTGLNTEAFF.

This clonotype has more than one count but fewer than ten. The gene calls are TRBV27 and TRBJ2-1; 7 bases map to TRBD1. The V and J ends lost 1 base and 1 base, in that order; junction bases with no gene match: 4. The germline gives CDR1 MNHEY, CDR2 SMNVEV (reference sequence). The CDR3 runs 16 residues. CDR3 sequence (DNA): TGTGCCAGCAGTTTATGGGCCAGGGGGTCCTACAATGAGCAGTTCTTC. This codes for CASSLWARGSYNEQFF.

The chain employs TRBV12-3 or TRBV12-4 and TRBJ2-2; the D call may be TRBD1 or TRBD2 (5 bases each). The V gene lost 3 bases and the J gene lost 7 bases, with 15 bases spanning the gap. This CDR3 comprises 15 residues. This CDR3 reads CASSLGTVLLGELFF. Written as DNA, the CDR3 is TGTGCCAGCAGTTTGGGGACGGTACTGCTCGGGGAGCTGTTTTTT.

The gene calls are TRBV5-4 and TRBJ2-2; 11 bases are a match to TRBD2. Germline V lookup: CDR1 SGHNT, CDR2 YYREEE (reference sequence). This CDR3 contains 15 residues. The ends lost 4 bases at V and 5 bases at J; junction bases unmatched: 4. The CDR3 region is CASSKGTSGTGELFF. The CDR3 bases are TGTGCCAGCAGCAAGGGGACTAGCGGAACCGGGGAGCTGTTTTTT.

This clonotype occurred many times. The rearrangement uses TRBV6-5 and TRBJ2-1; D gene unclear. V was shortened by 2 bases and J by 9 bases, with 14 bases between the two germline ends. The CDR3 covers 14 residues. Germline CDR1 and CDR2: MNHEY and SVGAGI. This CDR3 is CASSYGFSSGEQFF. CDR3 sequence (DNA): TGTGCCAGCAGTTACGGCTTTAGCTCTGGTGAGCAGTTCTTC.

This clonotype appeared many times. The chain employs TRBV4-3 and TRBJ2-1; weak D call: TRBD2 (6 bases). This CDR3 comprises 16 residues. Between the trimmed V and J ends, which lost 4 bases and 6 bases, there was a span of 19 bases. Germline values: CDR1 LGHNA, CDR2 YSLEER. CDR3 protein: CASSPFGRSEANEQFF. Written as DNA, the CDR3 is TGCGCCAGCAGCCCGTTCGGGAGAAGTGAAGCCAATGAGCAGTTCTTC.